This TCR beta chain was found in a study of glioma-infiltrating T cells. Study details: Before surgery, glioma patients received dexamethasone for at most six days.

The study, taken as a whole, reports: Signature shared blood CDR3 motifs were enriched in low-divergence and depleted in high-divergence patients. Non-neoplastic patients had below-expected tissue-blood divergence, while all gliomas exceeded expectation.

Germline loops: CDR1 MGHRA, CDR2 YSYEKL. The CDR3 covers 15 residues. Trimming took off 3 bases at V and 2 bases at J, with 14 bases between the two ends. Amplification of TCR alpha and beta CDR3 regions from RNA used iRepertoire nested multiplex PCR. TCRdb re-called the multiplex PCR reads with MiXCR, one entry per CDR3 protein. Here the sample spans 300,000 to 450,000 distinct CDR3 sequences, less than 50% being singletons. Regarding this clonotype: As yet, its antigen is unknown.

The receptor's source is a human donor with low-grade glioma or glioblastoma, undergoing nonglioma brain surgery, or in good health (not recorded which). What was sequenced was glioma tissue, nonneoplastic brain tissue, or PBMCs (not recorded which). The chain links TRBV4-1 to TRBJ2-7; a possible D gene is TRBD1 (5 bases). The CDR3 coding sequence is TGCGCCAGCAGCCATGCGTGGGGCCCTCCCTACGAGCAGTACTTC. Protein: CASSHAWGPPYEQYF.